Below, 23 T cell receptor beta chains from the same sample are listed, as sequenced in a study of blood T cell repertoires in COVID-19. This table comes from immunoSEQ multiplex PCR, and its TCRdb copy is limited to in-frame clones, with some not included. The data show about 250,000 clones, with roughly 84% seen just once and 25% to 35% held by the top ten. What was sequenced was peripheral blood. The receptors come from a man aged 40-49 years with acute or convalescent COVID-19.

The chain links TRBV7-2 to TRBJ2-1, with D perhaps TRBD1 (7 bases). The CDR3 is 15 amino acids. The germline V gene has CDR1 SGHTA and CDR2 FQGNSA. V lost 3 bases and J lost 5, with 14 bases in between. In DNA form, the CDR3 reads TGTGCCAGCAGCTTTGCGGGACAGAGACACAATGAGCAGTTCTTC. This sequence encodes CASSFAGQRHNEQFF.

This chain joins TRBV15 and TRBJ2-7, with 7 bases fitting TRBD1. V lost 0 bases and J lost 1; bases outside the gene matches: 3. The germline CDR1 and CDR2 sequences are LNHNV and YYDKDF (reference sequence). The CDR3 spans 15 residues. CDR3 sequence (DNA): TGTGCCACCAGCAGAGAAGGGGACAGTTCCTACGAGCAGTACTTC. It codes for CATSREGDSSYEQYF. The full variable domain, its missing parts supplied by reference TRBV15 and TRBJ2-7, is DAMVIQNPRYQVTQFGKPVTLSCSQTLNHNVMYWYQQKSSQAPKLLFHYYDKDFNNEADTPDNFQSRRPNTSFCFLDIRSPGLGDTAMYLCATSREGDSSYEQYFGPGTRLTVT.

This chain links TRBV18 with TRBJ1-4; D gene ambiguous. Germline values: CDR1 KGHSH, CDR2 LQKENI. V shed 2 bases and J shed 6 bases, with 10 bases lying between them. This CDR3 spans 14 amino acids. The CDR3 protein is CASSPDGQHEKLFF. CDR3 in DNA: TGTGCCAGCTCACCAGATGGGCAGCATGAAAAACTGTTTTTT. The whole variable domain, remainder taken from reference TRBV18 and TRBJ1-4, is NAGVMQNPRHLVRRRGQEARLRCSPMKGHSHVYWYRQLPEEGLKFMVYLQKENIIDESGMPKERFSAEFPKEGPSILRIQQVVRGDSAAYFCASSPDGQHEKLFFGSGTQLSVL.

This sequence joins TRBV7-2 and TRBJ1-2; D gene uncertain. CDR1 and CDR2 from the germline V gene are SGHTA and FQGNSA. The V and J ends lost 7 bases and 2 bases respectively, with 11 bases between them. This CDR3 has 13 amino acids. The CDR3 region has the DNA TGTGCCAGCACCCCACTGAGGAACTATGGCTACACCTTC. It yields the protein CASTPLRNYGYTF. Full variable domain (remainder filled in from reference TRBV7-2 and TRBJ1-2): GAGVSQSPSNKVTEKGKDVELRCDPISGHTALYWYRQSLGQGLEFLIYFQGNSAPDKSGLPSDRFSAERTGGSVSTLTIQRTQQEDSAVYLCASTPLRNYGYTFGSGTRLTVV.

V usage is TRBV11-2 and J usage is TRBJ2-5; 10 bases align to TRBD1. Looked up from germline, CDR1 is SGHAT and CDR2 is FQNNGV. With V trimmed by 5 bases and J by 5 bases, 11 bases remained unmatched. The CDR3 contains 16 residues. CDR3 sequence reads: CASSPNSGTGVETQYF. In nucleotides, the CDR3 is TGTGCCAGCAGCCCTAACTCCGGGACAGGGGTCGAGACCCAGTACTTC.

V and J are TRBV7-8 and TRBJ2-2; D unresolved. The CDR3 consists of 14 residues. V was shortened by 2 bases and J by 2 bases, with 6 bases between the two germline ends. Germline V CDR1 and CDR2: SGHVS, FQNEAQ. The CDR3 region is CASSLYRNTGELFF. In DNA, the CDR3 is TGTGCCAGCAGCTTATACAGAAACACCGGGGAGCTGTTTTTT. Full variable domain (rest looked up from reference TRBV7-8 and TRBJ2-2): GAGVSQSPRYKVAKRGQDVALRCDPISGHVSLFWYQQALGQGPEFLTYFQNEAQLDKSGLPSDRFFAERPEGSVSTLKIQRTQQEDSAVYLCASSLYRNTGELFFGEGSRLTVL.

The table lists this clone with a few counts. This rearrangement joins TRBV9 to TRBJ2-2, with 9 bases fitting TRBD2. CDR1 and CDR2 (germline): SGDLS, YYNGEE. This CDR3 is built from 15 residues. The V segment lost 4 bases and the J segment 5 bases; nucleotides outside the gene matches: 6. The CDR3, as DNA: TGTGCCAGCAGCTTCACGACTAGCGGTACCGGGGAGCTGTTTTTT. Amino acids: CASSFTTSGTGELFF.

This clone was found a few times. The V gene is TRBV3-1 (or the pseudogene TRBV3-2), the J gene TRBJ1-2; D possibly corresponds to TRBD1 (6 bases). The V gene's germline CDR1 is LGHDT and CDR2 YNNKEL (reference sequence). This CDR3 is 16 amino acids long. Trimming took 3 bases from V and 8 from J, leaving 22 bases between them. The CDR3 reads CASSQAQGGRGYGYTF. The CDR3 nucleotides read TGTGCCAGCAGCCAGGCACAGGGCGGTAGGGGCTACGGCTACACCTTC.

V gene TRBV19 combines with J gene TRBJ2-1; TRBD2 aligns across 9 bases. In germline, CDR1 is LNHDA, CDR2 SQIVND (reference sequence). The CDR3 consists of 20 residues. Trimming at V came to 4 bases and at J to 0 bases, leaving 16 bases not matched to a gene. The CDR3 nucleotides are TGTGCCAGTAGTAAGCTGCAGAGGAGCGGGAGGCCGAGCTCCTACAATGAGCAGTTCTTC. Amino acid sequence: CASSKLQRSGRPSSYNEQFF.

The V call is TRBV3-1 (or the pseudogene TRBV3-2), the J call TRBJ2-3; a weak D match, TRBD1 (5 bases). This CDR3 spans 15 amino acids. V shed 3 bases and J shed 5 bases, with 15 bases lying between them. CDR1 is LGHDT, CDR2 YNNKEL, per germline (reference sequence). Here the CDR3 DNA reads TGTGCCAGCAGCCAGACTGGACACGGGCAAGATACGCAGTATTTT. Protein sequence: CASSQTGHGQDTQYF.

This rearrangement joins TRBV7-2 to TRBJ1-2, with D possibly being TRBD1 (5 bases). The CDR3 is made up of 14 amino acids. The germline CDR1 and CDR2 sequences are SGHTA and FQGNSA. V was pared by 5 bases and J by 4 bases, with 14 bases between. The CDR3 region is CASSPQDPRYGYTF. The DNA for the CDR3 is TGTGCCAGCAGCCCACAGGACCCACGCTATGGCTACACCTTC.

This clone was detected only once. The rearrangement joins TRBV5-1 to TRBJ1-1; D is perhaps TRBD1 (6 bases). V was trimmed by 4 bases and J by 0 bases, leaving 19 bases between them. CDR3 length: 17 amino acids. Germline lookup yields CDR1 SGHRS and CDR2 YFSETQ. CDR3 residues: CASSPGVGAAMNTEAFF. In nucleotides, the CDR3 is TGCGCCAGCAGCCCCGGTGTGGGGGCCGCCATGAACACTGAAGCTTTCTTT.

This clone turned up a few times. The chain recombines TRBV2 with TRBJ1-3, with D possibly matching TRBD1 (5 bases). The CDR3 totals 15 residues. Germline V gives CDR1 SNHLY, CDR2 FYNNEI. The V and J ends lost 6 bases and 0 bases respectively, with 12 bases between them. This chain's CDR3 is CASRQDTFSGNTIYF. CDR3 DNA: TGTGCCAGCAGGCAGGACACATTCTCTGGAAACACCATATATTTT.

This clone was detected once. The CDR3 reads CASSFGPSAGGGTDTQYF. In DNA form, the CDR3 reads TGCGCCAGCAGCTTTGGTCCGTCGGCGGGAGGCGGTACAGATACGCAGTATTTT. The chain is built from TRBV5-1 and TRBJ2-3; 8 nucleotides align to TRBD2. Germline lookup yields CDR1 SGHRS and CDR2 YFSETQ. V shed 2 bases, J shed 3 bases, and the junction held 14 bases outside the gene matches. CDR3 size: 18 residues.

The V and J genes are TRBV14 and TRBJ1-5; no definite D call. This CDR3 has 15 amino acids. The V end lost 1 base, the J end lost 1 base, and 8 bases lay between the germline ends. Per germline, CDR1 SGHDN and CDR2 FVKESK. The CDR3 protein is CASSQVGGSNQPQHF. DNA for the CDR3: TGTGCCAGCAGCCAAGTGGGAGGCAGCAATCAGCCCCAGCATTTT.

This rearrangement joins TRBV19 to TRBJ2-7; D may be TRBD1 (6 bases). The CDR3 covers 15 residues. Germline CDR1 LNHDA, CDR2 SQIVND (reference sequence). Trimming took 4 bases from V and 0 from J, leaving 13 bases between them. The CDR3 nucleotides read TGTGCCAGTAGTACTGGGACATGGAGCTCCTACGAGCAGTACTTC. It translates to CASSTGTWSSYEQYF.

The chain recombines TRBV5-6 with TRBJ2-5; 7 positions agree with TRBD1. Germline CDR1 SGHDT, CDR2 YYEEEE. The V segment lost 5 bases and the J segment 5 bases; nucleotides outside the gene matches: 15. This CDR3 comprises 16 residues. Written as DNA, the CDR3 is TGTGCCAGCAGGAAGTTCCCGGGACAGAATATTGAGACCCAGTACTTC. This translates into CASRKFPGQNIETQYF.

V is TRBV23-1 and J is TRBJ2-7; the match to TRBD2 covers 16 bases. TRBV23-1 is an open reading frame, and its role is uncertain. This CDR3 has 19 residues. J gave up 3 bases and V 3 bases, and 11 bases lay outside the gene matches. CDR3 amino acids: CASSQGLPGLAGGGYEQYF. The CDR3 coding sequence is TGCGCCAGCAGTCAGGGGTTGCCGGGACTAGCGGGAGGGGGCTACGAGCAGTACTTC.

The V call is TRBV19, the J call TRBJ1-6; 7 bases fit TRBD1. CDR3 size: 14 residues. CDR1 is LNHDA, CDR2 SQIVND, per germline (reference sequence). With V trimmed by 2 bases and J by 9 bases, 4 bases remained unmatched. Here the CDR3 DNA reads TGTGCCAGTAGTATAAGCAACAGGGGTTCACCCCTCCACTTT. Translating it yields CASSISNRGSPLHF. The full variable domain, in which reference TRBV19 and TRBJ1-6 provide the parts outside the CDR3, is DGGITQSPKYLFRKEGQNVTLSCEQNLNHDAMYWYRQDPGQGLRLIYYSQIVNDFQKGDIAEGYSVSREKKESFPLTVTSAQKNPTAFYLCASSISNRGSPLHFGNGTRLTVT.

The chain's CDR3 is CASSLGLAAQETQYF. As DNA, the CDR3 is TGCGCCAGCAGCCTGGGACTAGCGGCCCAAGAGACCCAGTACTTC. This rearrangement joins TRBV5-1 to TRBJ2-5; 11 nucleotides agree with TRBD2. Germline CDR1 is SGHRS and CDR2 is YFSETQ. There are 15 residues in the CDR3. V shed 4 bases and J 1 base; nucleotides not matched to a gene: 3. The whole variable domain, filled in from reference TRBV5-1 and TRBJ2-5, reads KAGVTQTPRYLIKTRGQQVTLSCSPISGHRSVSWYQQTPGQGLQFLFEYFSETQRNKGNFPGRFSGRQFSNSRSEMNVSTLELGDSALYLCASSLGLAAQETQYFGPGTRLLVL.

V and J are TRBV3-1 (or the pseudogene TRBV3-2) and TRBJ1-1, with 7 bases fitting TRBD1. The CDR3 spans 14 residues. Germline V gives CDR1 LGHDT, CDR2 YNNKEL (reference sequence). Losses at the gene ends were 0 bases for V and 7 bases for J; bases not matched to a gene: 5. DNA for the CDR3: TGTGCCAGCAGCCAAGATGACAGGGACCGTGAAGCTTTCTTT. Its protein product is CASSQDDRDREAFF.

The chain employs TRBV29-1 and TRBJ2-1, with 9 bases identical to TRBD1. V lost 7 bases, J lost 6 bases, and 7 bases stayed unmatched. CDR3 length equals 13 residues. CDR1 is SQVTM and CDR2 is ANQGSEA in the germline V gene. The CDR3 here is CSAHTGGGNEQFF. The CDR3, as DNA: TGCAGCGCTCACACAGGGGGCGGCAATGAGCAGTTCTTC.

The chain employs TRBV27 and TRBJ1-1; D remains ambiguous. In germline, CDR1 is MNHEY, CDR2 SMNVEV (reference sequence). This CDR3 is built from 15 residues. V shed 2 bases and J shed 3 bases, with 13 bases lying between them. The CDR3 nucleotides are TGTGCCAGCAGTTTACAATCAAGCAGGTACACTGAAGCTTTCTTT. Its protein product is CASSLQSSRYTEAFF.